The 10 T cell receptor beta chains in this list originate from one sample, sequenced in a study of human T cells and chemical hapten exposure. Time point here: patch test 3, about 24 weeks after DPC sensitization. As to treatment: therapeutic diphenylcyclopropenone sensitization with weekly scalp DPC. In TCRdb, the RACE reads were re-called with MiXCR into one record per CDR3 protein. The table lists 150,000 to 200,000 distinct CDR3 sequences, roughly 26% of them singletons. The sequencing used whole blood, collected in connection with sensitization to the hapten diphenylcyclopropenone (DPC). These receptors originate from a woman in her late teens or twenties with alopecia areata. Some clones in this sample may be carry-over from other donors' samples.

This clonotype was seen only a few times. The chain joins TRBV7-3 to TRBJ1-6; possibly TRBD1 for D (5 bases). This CDR3 has 14 amino acids. The ends were cut back, 2 bases at V and 4 bases at J, with 6 bases in the middle. Germline assignment: CDR1 SGHTA and CDR2 FQGTGA. This CDR3 is CASSLGGYNSPLHF. In DNA, the CDR3 is TGTGCCAGCAGCTTAGGGGGGTATAATTCACCCCTCCACTTT.

The table lists this clonotype with a few counts. This sequence joins TRBV5-6 and TRBJ1-1, with a tentative D call TRBD1 (6 bases). The ends were cut back, 4 bases at V and 11 bases at J, with 15 bases in the middle. Germline CDR1 reads SGHDT; CDR2 reads YYEEEE. The CDR3 extends over 12 amino acids. The CDR3 is CASSRIGGQAFF. DNA for the CDR3: TGTGCCAGCAGCCGCATCGGGGGGCAGGCTTTCTTT.

This rearrangement joins TRBV7-8 to TRBJ2-4, with D possibly matching TRBD2 (6 bases). Germline-derived CDR1 and CDR2 are SGHVS and FQNEAQ. V was shortened by 1 base and J by 0 bases, with 16 bases between the two germline ends. The CDR3 consists of 18 residues. The CDR3 loop is CASSLELGGTLAKNIQYF. The CDR3 region has the DNA TGTGCCAGCAGCTTAGAGCTTGGGGGGACCTTAGCCAAAAACATTCAGTACTTC.

This clonotype showed up just a few times. The V gene is TRBV27, the J gene TRBJ2-4, with D tentatively TRBD2 (6 bases). The V end was cut by 6 bases, the J end by 0 bases, with 18 bases between. The CDR3 is 17 residues long. Germline CDR1 and CDR2: MNHEY and SMNVEV (reference sequence). This chain's CDR3 is CASRPPWTGVAKNIQYF. The CDR3 DNA reads TGTGCCAGCAGACCTCCCTGGACGGGGGTAGCCAAAAACATTCAGTACTTC.

The chain joins TRBV18 to TRBJ2-5; D gene unclear. From germline, CDR1 is KGHSH and CDR2 LQKENI. V lost 2 bases and J lost 3, with 13 bases in between. The CDR3 length is 15 residues. In nucleotides, the CDR3 is TGTGCCAGCTCACCAGAAAAGGGCCGGAAAGAGACCCAGTACTTC. Its protein product is CASSPEKGRKETQYF. The variable domain in full, with the rest retrieved from reference TRBV18 and TRBJ2-5, is NAGVMQNPRHLVRRRGQEARLRCSPMKGHSHVYWYRQLPEEGLKFMVYLQKENIIDESGMPKERFSAEFPKEGPSILRIQQVVRGDSAAYFCASSPEKGRKETQYFGPGTRLLVL.

The genes are TRBV5-6 and TRBJ2-7; D gene ambiguous. The CDR3 length is 15 residues. Trimming stripped 1 base from V and 2 bases from J, with 13 bases between. In germline, CDR1 is SGHDT, CDR2 YYEEEE. CDR3 amino acids: CASSLTGSFAYEQYF. CDR3 nucleotides: TGTGCCAGCAGCTTGACCGGGTCATTCGCCTACGAGCAGTACTTC.

The CDR3 region has the DNA TGTGCCAGCAGTTTCCTCCTCCCCACAGATACGCAGTATTTT. It is translated as CASSFLLPTDTQYF. The chain has TRBV12-3 or TRBV12-4 and TRBJ2-3; D is unresolved. Trimming removed 3 bases from V and 2 bases from J, with 9 bases in between. The CDR3 has 14 residues.

The sample holds a few counts of this clonotype. The rearrangement uses TRBV11-2 and TRBJ1-2; TRBD1 matches at 7 bases. This CDR3 comprises 13 residues. V lost 5 bases to trimming and J lost 7 bases; unmatched junction nucleotides: 7. From germline, CDR1 is SGHAT and CDR2 FQNNGV. The CDR3 nucleotides read TGTGCCAGCAGCCTACAGGGGTCGGGTGGCTACACCTTC. Translation: CASSLQGSGGYTF.

About this clonotype itself: At one boundary the junction diverges from the germline segment, which might be a read error. This chain uses TRBV2 with TRBJ1-1, with D perhaps TRBD1 (5 bases). The CDR3 runs to 13 residues. Germline CDR1 SNHLY, CDR2 FYNNEI. This CDR3 is CVSSEGTFTEAFF. CDR3 bases: TGTGTCAGCAGTGAAGGGACCTTCACTGAAGCTTTCTTT.

This clonotype occurred a few times. The genes are TRBV11-2 and TRBJ2-1, with D hard to call. V was shortened by 3 bases and J by 9 bases, with 6 bases between the two germline ends. The CDR3 sequence is 11 residues long. Germline values: CDR1 SGHAT, CDR2 FQNNGV. CDR3 amino acids: CASSFTLEQFF. CDR3 nucleotide sequence: TGTGCCAGCAGCTTTACTCTTGAGCAGTTCTTC.